This T cell receptor (beta chain) appears in the sequencing data of a study of CXCR3-negative and CXCR3-positive naive CD8 T cells. Researchers sorted 300,000 cells of each CD8+ T cell subset in triplicate. Definition of naive CD8+ T cells rested on a CD45RO-CCR7+CD27+CD95- profile. Remarks on this clonotype: What it binds is unknown.

Broader study findings: Memory cells diverged, while naive CXCR3-positive and CXCR3-negative cells had similar TRBV-TRBJ usage. For CXCR3-positive naive cells, TRB CDR3s were more hydrophobic than those of CXCR3-negative naive cells. Once cells were cryopreserved, CXCR3 expression went down partly, and most assays used fresh PBMCs.

The authors prepared UMI-labeled TRB cDNA libraries by 5' RACE. Reprocessing the 5' RACE reads, TCRdb reports a single entry for every CDR3 protein and omits DNA. The sample has under 85,000 distinct CDR3 sequences. CDR1 is SGHRS and CDR2 is YFSETQ in the germline V gene. There are 15 residues in the CDR3. V and J are TRBV5-1 and TRBJ2-1; TCRdb picks TRBD1, but there is no DNA to check that call. Material for sequencing was naive CXCR3+ CD8+ T cells from blood. As to subset: CD45RO-CCR7+CD27+CD95- naive CD8+ T cells expressing CXCR3 (TNR3+). This receptor was identified in a human donor in good health. Some clones in this sample may be carry-over from other donors' samples. The CDR3 spells CASSWTGGRHNEQFF.